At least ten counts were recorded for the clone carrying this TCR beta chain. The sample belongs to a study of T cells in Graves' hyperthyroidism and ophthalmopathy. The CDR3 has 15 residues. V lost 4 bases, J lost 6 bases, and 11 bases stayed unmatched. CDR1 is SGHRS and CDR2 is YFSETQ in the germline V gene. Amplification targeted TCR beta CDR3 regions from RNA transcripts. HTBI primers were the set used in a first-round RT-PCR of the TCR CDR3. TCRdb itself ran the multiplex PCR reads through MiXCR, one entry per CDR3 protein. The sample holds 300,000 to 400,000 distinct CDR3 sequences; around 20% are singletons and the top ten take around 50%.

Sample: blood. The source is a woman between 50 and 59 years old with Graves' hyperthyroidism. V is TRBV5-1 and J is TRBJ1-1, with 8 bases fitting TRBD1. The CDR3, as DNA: TGCGCCAGCAGCCCCCCGGGGACAGGAATAGCTGAAGCTTTCTTT. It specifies CASSPPGTGIAEAFF.